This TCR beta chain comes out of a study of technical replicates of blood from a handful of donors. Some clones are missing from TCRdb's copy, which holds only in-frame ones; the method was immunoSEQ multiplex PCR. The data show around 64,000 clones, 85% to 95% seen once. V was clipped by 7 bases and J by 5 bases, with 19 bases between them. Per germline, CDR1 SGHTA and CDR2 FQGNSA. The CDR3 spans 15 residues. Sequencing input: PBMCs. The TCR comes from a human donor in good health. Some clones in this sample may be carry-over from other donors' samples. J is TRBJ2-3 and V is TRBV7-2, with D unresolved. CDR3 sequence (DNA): TGTGCCAGCAACGCCCCCCTTGAGGCGTTAGATACGCAGTATTTT. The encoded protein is CASNAPLEALDTQYF.